A single sample gave rise to the 27 T cell receptor beta chains below, sequenced in a study of control samples from healthy donors and cancer patients (dated by TCRdb to about 2020). The method behind the library was the immunoSEQ multiplex PCR assay. The source is immuneACCESS, and TCRdb retained only in-frame sequences with V and J called. Part of the clones is not carried over; for the studies checked, unresolved V genes explain less than half of this, and the remainder is unexplained. Present in this sample are 170,000 or so clones, 85% to 95% of which were seen just once. Of the sample, 1.1% to 1.5% is held by the ten largest clones. The source material was blood. Receptor source: a young woman in good health.

The chain combines TRBV4-1 with TRBJ2-4; D gene uncertain. This CDR3 is 12 amino acids long. Germline-derived CDR1 and CDR2 are MGHRA and YSYEKL. The V end lost 0 bases, the J end lost 9 bases, and 6 bases lay between the germline ends. The CDR3 loop reads CASSQDLGIQYF. CDR3 in DNA: TGCGCCAGCAGCCAAGATCTGGGCATTCAGTACTTC.

This clone was found a few times. This chain links TRBV29-1 with TRBJ1-1; D uncertain. The V end lost 1 base, the J end lost 0 bases, and 6 bases lay between the germline ends. Germline-derived CDR1 and CDR2 are SQVTM and ANQGSEA. The CDR3 consists of 13 residues. CDR3 residues: CSVEGPMNTEAFF. CDR3 nucleotide sequence: TGCAGCGTTGAAGGCCCGATGAACACTGAAGCTTTCTTT. The complete variable domain, with remaining parts taken from reference TRBV29-1 and TRBJ1-1, reads SAVISQKPSRDICQRGTSLTIQCQVDSQVTMMFWYRQQPGQSLTLIATANQGSEATYESGFVIDKFPISRPNLTFSTLTVSNMSPEDSSIYLCSVEGPMNTEAFFGQGTRLTVV.

CDR3 residues: CASSLEGRNIQYF. The CDR3 DNA reads as TGTGCCAGCAGCTTGGAGGGGAGGAACATTCAGTACTTC. The rearrangement joins TRBV5-4 to TRBJ2-4; possible D gene TRBD2, 6 bases. Germline V CDR1 and CDR2: SGHNT, YYREEE (reference sequence). V lost 0 bases to trimming and J lost 7 bases, with 8 bases between them. This CDR3 comprises 13 residues.

The chain has TRBV7-8 and TRBJ1-1; maybe TRBD1 (5 bases). Germline CDR1 reads SGHVS; CDR2 reads FQNEAQ. This CDR3 is built from 13 residues. With 6 bases removed from V and 10 bases from J, the gap between germline ends came to 18 bases. CDR3 loop: CASSIGTGRTAFF. The CDR3 DNA is TGTGCCAGCAGTATAGGAACGGGGCGCACAGCTTTCTTT.

J is TRBJ2-3 and V is TRBV6-5; 9 nucleotides agree with TRBD1. The CDR3 is 14 residues long. Germline-derived CDR1 and CDR2 are MNHEY and SVGAGI. Losses at the gene ends were 5 bases for V and 3 bases for J; bases not matched to a gene: 3. The chain's CDR3 is CASSRDRATDTQYF. The CDR3, as DNA: TGTGCCAGCAGTCGGGACAGGGCGACAGATACGCAGTATTTT.

The chain uses TRBV29-1 and TRBJ2-1; 8 bases line up with TRBD2. The V gene end was trimmed by 7 bases and the J gene end by 4 bases; junction bases not matched to a gene: 9. CDR3 length equals 14 residues. Germline values: CDR1 SQVTM, CDR2 ANQGSEA. CDR3 DNA sequence: TGCAGCGCCGCCAGAACTAGCGGTTACAATGAGCAGTTCTTC. It specifies CSAARTSGYNEQFF.

CDR3 coding DNA: TGTGCCAGTAGTATAGGCCCAAGGAGCGGGAGGGCCTCGTACGAGCAGTACTTC. The encoded protein is CASSIGPRSGRASYEQYF. This chain joins TRBV19 and TRBJ2-7; 10 nucleotides line up with TRBD2. The junction had 13 bases not matched to a gene; V was cut back by 1 base and J by 4 bases. Germline lookup yields CDR1 LNHDA and CDR2 SQIVND (reference sequence). The CDR3 spans 18 residues.

The chain carries TRBV11-1 and TRBJ1-1; TRBD1 aligns across 7 bases. The germline V gene encodes CDR1 SGHAT and CDR2 FQDESV (reference sequence). Trimming at V came to 5 bases and at J to 1 base, leaving 4 bases not matched to a gene. The CDR3 length is 14 residues. The CDR3: CASSQTGTNTEAFF. The CDR3 DNA sequence: TGTGCCAGCAGCCAGACAGGGACGAACACTGAAGCTTTCTTT.

As DNA, the CDR3 is TGTGCCAGCAGTAAGACAGGAGGGCACACTGAAGCTTTCTTT. Amino acids: CASSKTGGHTEAFF. The genes are TRBV7-9 and TRBJ1-1; maybe TRBD1 (6 bases). CDR1 and CDR2 from the germline V gene are SEHNR and FQNEAQ (reference sequence). The length of the CDR3 is 14 residues. The V end was cut by 6 bases, the J end by 3 bases, with 14 bases between.

The chain couples TRBV14 to TRBJ1-1; tentatively, D is TRBD1 (5 bases). Germline values: CDR1 SGHDN, CDR2 FVKESK. The CDR3 has 14 amino acids. With 3 bases removed from V and 8 bases from J, the gap between germline ends came to 16 bases. CDR3 region: CASSQGRGRTEAFF. CDR3 DNA: TGTGCCAGCAGCCAGGGGAGGGGCAGGACGGAAGCTTTCTTT.

V usage is TRBV12-5 and J usage is TRBJ2-6, with a weak D call TRBD1 (6 bases). The CDR3 covers 16 residues. CDR1 is LGHNT and CDR2 is FRNRAP in the germline V gene. V shed 3 bases and J shed 2 bases, with 11 bases lying between them. As DNA, the CDR3 is TGTGCTAGTGGTTTAGAGGGGGATACTGGGGCCAACGTCCTGACTTTC. Protein sequence: CASGLEGDTGANVLTF.

The chain has TRBV18 and TRBJ1-3; D is uncertain. CDR1 KGHSH and CDR2 LQKENI come from the germline V gene. This CDR3 is built from 16 residues. V dropped 1 base and J dropped 0 bases, with 10 bases sitting between them. The CDR3 DNA is TGTGCCAGCTCACCACTGCCGCCGAGCTCTGGAAACACCATATATTTT. Protein sequence: CASSPLPPSSGNTIYF.

This sequence joins TRBV10-2 and TRBJ1-2; D not resolved. The V gene lost 0 bases and the J gene lost 7 bases, with 24 bases spanning the gap. CDR1 WSHSY and CDR2 SAAADI come from the germline V gene. The CDR3 loop spans 18 amino acids. The CDR3 region has the DNA TGCGCCAGCAGTGAGTCGATGGGCAGGTTCAAAACTCGCGGTGGCTACACCTTC. Translated, it gives CASSESMGRFKTRGGYTF.

The V call is TRBV11-2, the J call TRBJ2-7; no clear D. The CDR3 is 13 amino acids. Germline-derived CDR1 and CDR2 are SGHAT and FQNNGV. V was cut by 3 bases and J by 3 bases, with 9 bases left in between. CDR3 in DNA: TGTGCCAGCAGCTTTCGCCGCCTCTACGAGCAGTACTTC. It encodes CASSFRRLYEQYF.

In DNA form, the CDR3 reads TGCGCCAGCAGCCAAGTTCAGGGGGAAGAGCAGTACTTC. Its protein is CASSQVQGEEQYF. The rearrangement uses TRBV4-1 and TRBJ2-7, with 7 bases matching TRBD1. The germline CDR1 and CDR2 sequences are MGHRA and YSYEKL. The CDR3 length is 13 residues. V shed 1 base, J shed 7 bases, and the junction held 4 bases outside the gene matches.

This clone was detected only a few times. The chain uses TRBV7-2 and TRBJ1-2, with D possibly matching TRBD1 (6 bases). The V end was cut by 7 bases, the J end by 0 bases, with 18 bases between. Germline CDR1 reads SGHTA; CDR2 reads FQGNSA. This CDR3 region has 16 residues. The CDR3 protein is CASTLGQALTNYGYTF. CDR3 bases: TGTGCCAGCACTCTGGGACAAGCTCTTACTAACTATGGCTACACCTTC. The complete variable domain, with remaining parts taken from reference TRBV7-2 and TRBJ1-2, reads GAGVSQSPSNKVTEKGKDVELRCDPISGHTALYWYRQSLGQGLEFLIYFQGNSAPDKSGLPSDRFSAERTGGSVSTLTIQRTQQEDSAVYLCASTLGQALTNYGYTFGSGTRLTVV.

This clone was seen only a few times. The V call is TRBV10-3, the J call TRBJ1-2, with D possibly being TRBD1 (6 bases). This CDR3 has 16 residues. CDR1 ENHRY and CDR2 SYGVKD come from the germline V gene. The V end lost 7 bases, the J end lost 4 bases, and 22 bases lay between the germline ends. The CDR3: CAITQEGGLEFYGYTF. The CDR3 nucleotides read TGTGCCATCACCCAGGAGGGGGGTTTAGAGTTCTATGGCTACACCTTC.

The chain combines TRBV3-1 (or the pseudogene TRBV3-2) with TRBJ2-3; D possibly corresponds to TRBD1 (6 bases). From germline, CDR1 is LGHDT and CDR2 YNNKEL (reference sequence). The CDR3 has 15 residues. V shed 4 bases and J shed 3 bases, with 14 bases lying between them. The CDR3 reads CASSLTGMGTDTQYF. CDR3 coding DNA: TGTGCCAGCAGCCTTACAGGGATGGGGACAGATACGCAGTATTTT.

The V and J genes are TRBV9 and TRBJ2-2, with unresolved D. The germline V gene encodes CDR1 SGDLS and CDR2 YYNGEE. Trimming removed 0 bases from V and 4 bases from J, with 13 bases in between. CDR3 length equals 16 residues. CDR3 coding DNA: TGTGCCAGCAGCGTAGCAATCAGGCCGGGCACCGGGGAGCTGTTTTTT. Translating it yields CASSVAIRPGTGELFF.

This chain uses TRBV2 with TRBJ1-4; D gene ambiguous. Trimming took off 5 bases at V and 7 bases at J, with 17 bases between the two ends. CDR1 and CDR2 (germline): SNHLY, FYNNEI. The CDR3 spans 15 residues. The CDR3 DNA is TGTGCCAGCAGTTGGCAGAACGCGGCCGGTGAAAAACTGTTTTTT. It yields the protein CASSWQNAAGEKLFF.

V and J are TRBV28 and TRBJ2-3, with 8 bases identical to TRBD1. J gave up 3 bases and V 1 base, and 9 bases lay outside the gene matches. The CDR3 is 17 residues long. Looked up from germline, CDR1 is MDHEN and CDR2 is SYDVKM. The DNA of the CDR3 is TGTGCCAGCAGTTTATTTCCCAGGGGGCGAGTGACAGATACGCAGTATTTT. Protein sequence: CASSLFPRGRVTDTQYF.

J is TRBJ1-2 and V is TRBV7-2, with 11 bases matching TRBD1. V was clipped by 5 bases and J by 8 bases; unmatched bases: 10. The CDR3 has 15 residues. Germline V gene data show CDR1 as SGHTA and CDR2 as FQGNSA. CDR3 protein: CASSPRTGGVGGYTF. The CDR3 coding sequence is TGTGCCAGCAGCCCTCGGACAGGGGGCGTCGGAGGCTACACCTTC.

The gene calls are TRBV6-5 and TRBJ2-5, with TRBD2 matching 8 bases. The CDR3 loop spans 16 amino acids. V shed 4 bases, J shed 2 bases, and the junction held 9 bases outside the gene matches. CDR1 is MNHEY and CDR2 is SVGAGI in the germline V gene. In nucleotides, the CDR3 is TGTGCCAGCAGTTCACCTGAGGCTAGCGGGCAAGAGACCCAGTACTTC. Translation: CASSSPEASGQETQYF.

The rearrangement links TRBV2 to TRBJ1-6; TRBD1 is a possible D gene (5 bases). CDR1 SNHLY and CDR2 FYNNEI come from the germline V gene. The CDR3 runs to 15 residues. V lost 6 bases to trimming and J lost 7 bases, with 16 bases between them. CDR3 residues: CASRNHDSYNSPLHF. Here the CDR3 DNA reads TGTGCCAGCAGAAACCATGACAGCTACAATTCACCCCTCCACTTT.

This clone has a single count. The chain uses TRBV5-1 and TRBJ1-1; unclear D gene. This CDR3 comprises 15 residues. CDR1 and CDR2 from the germline V gene are SGHRS and YFSETQ. V was trimmed by 4 bases and J by 3 bases, leaving 16 bases between them. The DNA for the CDR3 is TGCGCCAGCAGCCCACTGACAAGTAGGGACACTGAAGCTTTCTTT. Encoded protein: CASSPLTSRDTEAFF.

This CDR3 is CASSVDRNNSPLHF. Here the CDR3 DNA reads TGTGCCAGCAGCGTCGACAGAAATAATTCACCCCTCCACTTT. V usage is TRBV11-3 and J usage is TRBJ1-6; D perhaps matches TRBD1 (5 bases). The germline V and J ends were trimmed by 5 bases and 5 bases, with 10 bases remaining between them. This CDR3 has 14 amino acids. Germline V lookup: CDR1 SGHNT, CDR2 YENEEA.

The chain uses TRBV7-2 and TRBJ2-3; 9 bases agree with TRBD2. From germline, CDR1 is SGHTA and CDR2 FQGNSA. With V trimmed by 1 base and J by 0 bases, 2 bases remained unmatched. The CDR3 has 16 residues. This CDR3 reads CASSLGTSGSTDTQYF. The CDR3 DNA sequence: TGTGCCAGCAGCTTAGGTACTAGCGGGAGCACAGATACGCAGTATTTT.